A single sample is the source of the 29 T cell receptor beta chains below, sequenced in a study of T cell repertoires in cytomegalovirus infection. A single record per CDR3 protein comes from TCRdb applying MiXCR to the reads. The sample has about 120,000 distinct CDR3 sequences; 30% are singletons. Their cognate antigens are unknown. The specimen was CD8+ T cells from cultured PBMCs, collected from culture after CMV antigen stimulation. The receptors originated from a human donor in good health (CMV status not recorded). Some clones in this sample may be carry-over from other donors' samples.

A few counts support this clonotype. This sequence joins TRBV7-9 and TRBJ1-1, with D possibly being TRBD1 (5 bases). The V gene's germline CDR1 is SEHNR and CDR2 FQNEAQ (reference sequence). The CDR3 contains 14 residues. V was cut by 4 bases and J by 4 bases, with 13 bases left in between. CDR3 DNA: TGTGCCAGCAGCTCCGCAGGGAGTATCACTGAAGCTTTCTTT. Protein product: CASSSAGSITEAFF. Drawing the rest from reference TRBV7-9 and TRBJ1-1, the complete variable domain is DTGVSQNPRHKITKRGQNVTFRCDPISEHNRLYWYRQTLGQGPEFLTYFQNEAQLEKSRLLSDRFSAERPKGSFSTLEIQRTEQGDSAMYLCASSSAGSITEAFFGQGTRLTVV.

This rearrangement joins TRBV4-3 to TRBJ2-1, with D possibly being TRBD2 (5 bases). CDR3 length: 14 residues. The germline V gene has CDR1 LGHNA and CDR2 YSLEER. V lost 3 bases to trimming and J lost 8 bases, with 14 bases between them. CDR3: CASSHPGMRDEQFF. CDR3 coding DNA: TGCGCCAGCAGCCACCCCGGGATGCGTGATGAGCAGTTCTTC.

This clonotype showed up just a few times. This sequence joins TRBV7-9 and TRBJ2-1; TRBD1 aligns across 7 bases. The germline V gene encodes CDR1 SEHNR and CDR2 FQNEAQ (reference sequence). V trimming: 3 bases; J trimming: 2 bases; junction bases outside the gene matches: 7. The CDR3 is 16 amino acids. CDR3 loop: CASSLTGTNPYNEQFF. The CDR3 region has the DNA TGTGCCAGCAGCTTGACAGGGACCAACCCCTACAATGAGCAGTTCTTC.

This clonotype was counted at least ten times. This chain connects TRBV28 to TRBJ2-7; TRBD1 matches at 11 bases. Germline assignment: CDR1 MDHEN and CDR2 SYDVKM. The CDR3 sequence is 16 residues long. V shed 5 bases, J shed 1 base, and the junction held 7 bases outside the gene matches. The CDR3 region has the DNA TGTGCCAGCAGTCCCCCAGGGACAGGGGGGTCCTACGAGCAGTACTTC. It is translated as CASSPPGTGGSYEQYF.

This clonotype came up a few times. V gene TRBV11-1 combines with J gene TRBJ2-1, with TRBD2 matching over 9 bases. CDR1 and CDR2 (germline): SGHAT, FQDESV (reference sequence). V trimming: 1 base; J trimming: 1 base; junction bases outside the gene matches: 5. This CDR3 has 17 amino acids. CDR3 sequence reads: CASSLGLAGSSYNEQFF. CDR3 coding DNA: TGTGCCAGCAGCTTAGGCCTAGCGGGATCTTCCTACAATGAGCAGTTCTTC.

The gene calls are TRBV27 and TRBJ2-7; D is perhaps TRBD2 (7 bases). Germline V gene data show CDR1 as MNHEY and CDR2 as SMNVEV (reference sequence). This CDR3 contains 16 residues. V was trimmed by 0 bases and J by 5 bases, leaving 17 bases between them. This CDR3 is CASSLSGGGVLNEQYF. The CDR3 DNA is TGTGCCAGCAGTTTATCGGGAGGGGGTGTCCTAAACGAGCAGTACTTC.

The table lists this clonotype with a few counts. This chain links TRBV4-1 with TRBJ2-1; TRBD2 matches 12 bases. Germline V gene lookup returns CDR1 MGHRA and CDR2 YSYEKL. V lost 1 base to trimming and J lost 8 bases; unmatched junction nucleotides: 3. This CDR3 has 15 amino acids. The CDR3 DNA sequence: TGCGCCAGCAGCCAAGTCGCTAGCGGGGGGGATGAGCAGTTCTTC. It specifies CASSQVASGGDEQFF.

The chain is built from TRBV2 and TRBJ1-2, with unresolved D. In germline, CDR1 is SNHLY, CDR2 FYNNEI. The V end lost 6 bases, the J end lost 0 bases, and 11 bases lay between the germline ends. The CDR3 contains 14 residues. The DNA for the CDR3 is TGTGCCAGCAGCCTGACCCGTGCTAACTATGGCTACACCTTC. Amino acid sequence: CASSLTRANYGYTF.

V and J are TRBV7-9 and TRBJ2-1; D is undetermined. Germline V gene lookup returns CDR1 SEHNR and CDR2 FQNEAQ (reference sequence). Trimming shortened V by 7 bases and J by 7 bases, and 11 bases separated the two germline ends. The CDR3 totals 12 residues. DNA for the CDR3: TGTGCCAGCACATTCGAACTTAATGAGCAGTTCTTC. It yields the protein CASTFELNEQFF.

The chain recombines TRBV10-3 with TRBJ2-1, with D unresolved. Germline loops: CDR1 ENHRY, CDR2 SYGVKD. The length of the CDR3 is 13 residues. V lost 6 bases, J lost 9 bases, and 15 bases lay in between. CDR3 amino acids: CAISDPRTFEQFF. DNA for the CDR3: TGTGCCATCAGCGACCCTAGGACCTTTGAGCAGTTCTTC.

This chain uses TRBV5-6 with TRBJ2-3; the match to TRBD1 covers 10 bases. The CDR3 loop spans 16 amino acids. J was trimmed by 3 bases and V by 0 bases; bases with no gene match: 4. Per the germline V gene, CDR1 is SGHDT and CDR2 is YYEEEE. CDR3: CASSLGTGGPTDTQYF. Here the CDR3 DNA reads TGTGCCAGCAGCTTGGGGACAGGGGGTCCTACAGATACGCAGTATTTT.

DNA of the CDR3: TGTGCCAGCAGTGAACGGGTCGGCGCCCCCGGCCAGTACTTC. Translating gives CASSERVGAPGQYF. The chain has TRBV2 and TRBJ2-7; no clear D gene. The CDR3 is 14 residues long. V lost 2 bases and J lost 10, with 18 bases in between. The germline CDR1 and CDR2 sequences are SNHLY and FYNNEI.

This chain links TRBV27 with TRBJ2-3; TRBD2 matches 13 bases. Trimming at V came to 5 bases and at J to 4 bases, leaving 6 bases not matched to a gene. The CDR3 is 16 amino acids. CDR1 MNHEY and CDR2 SMNVEV come from the germline V gene (reference sequence). This chain's CDR3 is CASSRWTSGGADTQYF. The CDR3 nucleotides read TGTGCCAGCAGTCGTTGGACTAGCGGGGGTGCAGATACGCAGTATTTT.

This clonotype was picked up a small number of times. This chain uses TRBV7-6 with TRBJ2-1; 13 nucleotides match TRBD2. Trimming removed 2 bases from V and 8 bases from J; junction bases left unmatched: 12. This CDR3 has 18 residues. Germline V gene sequence: CDR1 SGHVS, CDR2 FNYEAQ. DNA for the CDR3: TGTGCCAGCAGCTTACGGATCCTAACTAGCGGGGGGGTGGATGAGCAGTTCTTC. It specifies CASSLRILTSGGVDEQFF.

This clonotype has a handful of counts. The CDR3, as DNA: TGCGCCAGCAGCCAAAATTGGGGTACAACAGCACCTAACTATGGCTACACCTTC. It codes for CASSQNWGTTAPNYGYTF. J is TRBJ1-2 and V is TRBV4-1; unclear D gene. The V end was cut by 2 bases, the J end by 0 bases, with 19 bases between. Germline V lookup: CDR1 MGHRA, CDR2 YSYEKL. CDR3 length: 18 residues.

This rearrangement joins TRBV18 to TRBJ2-7; tentative D call: TRBD1 (6 bases). The V gene's germline CDR1 is KGHSH and CDR2 LQKENI. The CDR3 contains 16 residues. V lost 2 bases to trimming and J lost 6 bases, with 20 bases between them. The CDR3 loop reads CASSPSRDTRLGEQYF. The CDR3 bases are TGTGCCAGCTCACCATCCCGGGACACACGTTTGGGCGAGCAGTACTTC.

This clonotype was seen only a few times. The chain is built from TRBV5-1 and TRBJ1-2; 9 positions match TRBD1. Germline V gives CDR1 SGHRS, CDR2 YFSETQ. CDR3 size: 15 residues. Trimming cost V 4 bases and J 5 bases; bases outside gene matches: 9. The CDR3 loop is CASSPWDREMYGYTF. DNA for the CDR3: TGCGCCAGCAGCCCGTGGGACAGGGAAATGTATGGCTACACCTTC.

The chain joins TRBV7-8 to TRBJ1-1; 7 positions match TRBD1. The length of the CDR3 is 14 residues. V gave up 7 bases and J gave up 1 base; unmatched junction bases: 6. Germline V lookup: CDR1 SGHVS, CDR2 FQNEAQ. The DNA of the CDR3 is TGTGCCAGCATCACCAGGGGGGCGAACACTGAAGCTTTCTTT. This encodes CASITRGANTEAFF.

This clonotype has only one observation. The chain employs TRBV27 and TRBJ2-1; 8 nucleotides agree with TRBD2. The germline V gene has CDR1 MNHEY and CDR2 SMNVEV (reference sequence). This CDR3 is built from 15 residues. Trimming took 3 bases from V and 5 from J; bases not matched to a gene: 6. CDR3 sequence reads: CASSFGGAGDNEQFF. The DNA for the CDR3 is TGTGCCAGCAGTTTCGGGGGGGCCGGGGACAATGAGCAGTTCTTC.

This chain joins TRBV20-1 and TRBJ1-2; D might be TRBD1 (6 bases). CDR3 length: 16 amino acids. Trimming stripped 6 bases from V and 0 bases from J, with 20 bases between. The V gene's germline CDR1 is DFQATT and CDR2 SNEGSKA (reference sequence). The CDR3 is CSAPQGRGTTNYGYTF. CDR3 in DNA: TGCAGTGCCCCGCAGGGGCGGGGGACTACTAACTATGGCTACACCTTC.

This CDR3 is CSASHVQGNSPLHF. CDR3 DNA sequence: TGCAGTGCTAGTCACGTCCAGGGGAACTCACCCCTCCACTTT. This sequence joins TRBV20-1 and TRBJ1-6; TRBD1 is a possible D gene (6 bases). The V end was cut by 3 bases, the J end by 10 bases, with 16 bases between. Per germline, CDR1 DFQATT and CDR2 SNEGSKA (reference sequence). There are 14 residues in the CDR3.

The V gene is TRBV20-1, the J gene TRBJ2-4, with D possibly TRBD2 on 5 matching bases. Trimming removed 5 bases at V and 10 bases at J, with 12 bases between. The germline V gene has CDR1 DFQATT and CDR2 SNEGSKA (reference sequence). The CDR3 is 11 amino acids. The DNA of the CDR3 is TGCAGTGCTCCCGAGGGCCGGATTCAGTACTTC. Translation gives CSAPEGRIQYF.

The sample holds a few counts of this clonotype. A junction end diverges from the germline sequence, so it may reflect a read error. The chain employs TRBV7-2 and TRBJ1-6, with D possibly being TRBD1 (6 bases). Germline V gives CDR1 SGHTA, CDR2 FQGNSA. The CDR3 consists of 15 residues. The CDR3 DNA follows: TGTGCCAGCAGCTTAGTGCCAGGGGATAACTCACCCCTCCACTTT. Translating it yields CASSLVPGDNSPLHF. Based on the CDR3 plus reference TRBV7-2 and TRBJ1-6, the full variable domain is GAGVSQSPSNKVTEKGKDVELRCDPISGHTALYWYRQSLGQGLEFLIYFQGNSAPDKSGLPSDRFSAERTGGSVSTLTIQRTQQEDSAVYLCASSLVPGDNSPLHFGNGTRLTVT.

The chain carries TRBV4-3 and TRBJ1-1; D unresolved. The ends were cut back, 1 base at V and 1 base at J, with 4 bases in the middle. Germline CDR1 LGHNA, CDR2 YSLEER. This CDR3 is 13 amino acids long. DNA of the CDR3: TGCGCCAGCAGCCAAGTGGAGAACACTGAAGCTTTCTTT. This translates into CASSQVENTEAFF.

This clonotype was seen many times. The chain recombines TRBV7-9 with TRBJ1-2; D gene ambiguous. Germline V gene data show CDR1 as SEHNR and CDR2 as FQNEAQ (reference sequence). The CDR3 has 11 amino acids. V was pared by 4 bases and J by 7 bases, with 7 bases between. The CDR3 DNA reads TGTGCCAGCAGCTCACGGACTGGCTACACCTTC. Its protein is CASSSRTGYTF.

V gene TRBV7-9 combines with J gene TRBJ2-2; TRBD2 matches 10 bases. The V segment lost 5 bases and the J segment 4 bases; nucleotides outside the gene matches: 7. The CDR3 runs 16 residues. The germline CDR1 and CDR2 sequences are SEHNR and FQNEAQ (reference sequence). CDR3 sequence reads: CASSRVLAGATGELFF. CDR3 sequence (DNA): TGTGCCAGCAGCCGAGTTCTAGCGGGGGCCACCGGGGAGCTGTTTTTT. The full variable domain, with the rest looked up from reference TRBV7-9 and TRBJ2-2, is DTGVSQNPRHKITKRGQNVTFRCDPISEHNRLYWYRQTLGQGPEFLTYFQNEAQLEKSRLLSDRFSAERPKGSFSTLEIQRTEQGDSAMYLCASSRVLAGATGELFFGEGSRLTVL.

The chain recombines TRBV9 with TRBJ1-2, with D tentatively TRBD1 (6 bases). Trimming stripped 2 bases from V and 2 bases from J, with 10 bases between. Germline-derived CDR1 and CDR2 are SGDLS and YYNGEE. The CDR3 is made up of 14 amino acids. CDR3 sequence reads: CASSVGASNYGYTF. CDR3 DNA: TGTGCCAGCAGCGTGGGGGCTTCCAACTATGGCTACACCTTC.

This clonotype showed up many times. The genes are TRBV2 and TRBJ1-2; D is uncertain. V shed 2 bases and J shed 7 bases, with 14 bases lying between them. The CDR3 covers 14 residues. The germline CDR1 and CDR2 sequences are SNHLY and FYNNEI. CDR3 sequence: CASSEIRRLSGYTF. The CDR3 coding sequence is TGTGCCAGCAGTGAAATTCGTAGGTTATCTGGCTACACCTTC. Full variable domain (remainder filled in from reference TRBV2 and TRBJ1-2): EPEVTQTPSHQVTQMGQEVILRCVPISNHLYFYWYRQILGQKVEFLVSFYNNEISEKSEIFDDQFSVERPDGSNFTLKIRSTKLEDSAMYFCASSEIRRLSGYTFGSGTRLTVV.

This clonotype was found a few times. The chain employs TRBV11-2 and TRBJ2-6; D not resolved. Germline lookup yields CDR1 SGHAT and CDR2 FQNNGV. V was cut by 5 bases and J by 0 bases, with 14 bases left in between. This CDR3 has 17 amino acids. For the CDR3, the DNA is TGTGCCAGCAGCCAGTTGAGCCGCAGCTCTGGGGCCAACGTCCTGACTTTC. Translating gives CASSQLSRSSGANVLTF. Complete variable domain (other parts from reference TRBV11-2 and TRBJ2-6): EAGVAQSPRYKIIEKRQSVAFWCNPISGHATLYWYQQILGQGPKLLIQFQNNGVVDDSQLPKDRFSAERLKGVDSTLKIQPAKLEDSAVYLCASSQLSRSSGANVLTFGAGSRLTVL.